These T cell receptor beta chains were read from a single sample in a study of blood T cell repertoires in COVID-19. Some clones are missing from TCRdb's copy, which holds only in-frame ones; the method was immunoSEQ multiplex PCR. The sample records 140,000 or so clones, about 90% being singletons. Sequencing was carried out using peripheral blood. These receptors originate from a man aged 55 to 69 with active or convalescent COVID-19. CDR3s include the opening cysteine and the closing phenylalanine or tryptophan. The order of the fields is J gene, V gene, CDR3 protein.

TRBJ2-2 | TRBV5-4 | CASSLRRGELFF
TRBJ2-1 | TRBV2 | CASSGETGAGEQFF
TRBJ1-2 | TRBV5-1 | CASSSQPTGAANYGYTF
TRBJ2-1 | TRBV7-9 | CASSFTAADNEQFF
TRBJ2-5 | TRBV14 | CASSQQRGGDYQETQYF
TRBJ2-2 | TRBV9 | CASSVGLAGNTGELFF
TRBJ2-5 | TRBV7-2 | CASSRTGGGQETQYF
TRBJ2-1 | TRBV5-4 | CATGQDSSYNEQFF
TRBJ2-7 | TRBV19 | CASSTPGTAYEQYF
TRBJ1-2 | TRBV19 | CASNRNGFYGYTF
TRBJ2-1 | TRBV29-1 | CSVSTSGGYNEQFF
TRBJ2-3 | TRBV25-1 | CASSEYGGSTDTQYF
TRBJ1-5 | TRBV28 | CASSPHTGRSNQPQHF
TRBJ1-4 | TRBV19 | CASSIQAGTNEKLFF
TRBJ2-5 | TRBV11-2 | CASSLGNRGLLIQETQYF
TRBJ1-1 | TRBV10-2 | CASSEVAGRNTEAFF
TRBJ1-3 | TRBV18 | CASSPGTGTGNTIYF
TRBJ2-7 | TRBV10-3 | CAISPRAGTGGDEQYF
TRBJ1-4 | TRBV6-6 | CASRSQVDTEKLFF
TRBJ2-1 | TRBV7-2 | CASSASGYNEQFF
TRBJ2-1 | TRBV12-5 | CASGYFSSGIYNEQFF
TRBJ2-1 | TRBV5-1 | CASSEGLAGGNEQFF
TRBJ2-3 | TRBV27 | CASSFGLADTQYF
TRBJ2-3 | TRBV5-1 | CASSSLAGAATDTQYF
TRBJ2-1 | TRBV27 | CASTSRDRDPNEQFF
TRBJ1-4 | TRBV5-1 | CASRGDSAVGKLFF
TRBJ2-2 | TRBV5-1 | CASSHSTGELFF
TRBJ2-2 | TRBV6-5 | CASSTDRGSGELFF
TRBJ2-7 | TRBV3-1/TRBV3-2 | CASSQLSGGRTYEQYF
TRBJ1-3 | TRBV5-1 | CASSLGTGLGNTIYF
TRBJ2-5 | TRBV4-1 | CASSLQGQETQYF
TRBJ1-1 | TRBV6-5 | CASISFGTGGTEAFF
TRBJ2-7 | TRBV12-3/TRBV12-4 | CASSPRVHEQYF
TRBJ2-1 | TRBV7-8 | CASSLQPSGTYNEQFF
TRBJ2-1 | TRBV5-1 | CASSFRQGAGEQFF
TRBJ1-1 | TRBV5-1 | CASSLRGQGNTEAFF
TRBJ2-1 | TRBV7-3 | CASSKGGQGGYNEQFF
TRBJ1-1 | TRBV19 | CASSIRPDTEAFF
TRBJ1-1 | TRBV19 | CASSTHQASGGGRTEAFF
TRBJ1-5 | TRBV6-5 | CASSWTENQPQHF
TRBJ2-1 | TRBV6-1 | CASSGLAGGPGEQFF
TRBJ2-1 | TRBV28 | CASSLQGEFDEQFF
TRBJ1-1 | TRBV10-3 | CAISATGNTEAFF
TRBJ2-7 | TRBV27 | CASSLLASGLYEQYF
TRBJ2-6 | TRBV19 | CASSIKPSGANVLTF
TRBJ2-5 | TRBV27 | CASRTGTGGLRSQETQYF
TRBJ2-7 | TRBV6-5 | CASRTGQGGYEQYF
TRBJ2-1 | TRBV28 | CASSLLASGSDEQFF
TRBJ1-2 | TRBV19 | CASSVHSRVLYGYTF
TRBJ2-7 | TRBV6-5 | CASRRTGKRNEQYF
TRBJ2-3 | TRBV11-2 | CASSFNRDSIITDTQYF
TRBJ1-5 | TRBV6-5 | CASRTRTDSNQPQHF
TRBJ1-5 | TRBV28 | CASSVHPGTNPQPQHF
TRBJ1-3 | TRBV28 | CASTSSRGNTIYF
TRBJ1-3 | TRBV11-3 | CASSFDSNSGNTIYF
TRBJ2-1 | TRBV7-9 | CASSQVEGPPEQFF
TRBJ2-2 | TRBV18 | CASSPFPAGTGELFF